This TCR beta chain was identified in a study of breast tumors, draining lymph nodes, adjacent tissues. Whole-study findings and limits: Tumor TCR diversity was below lymph nodes but above nontumor tissue. That most tumor T cells come from lymph nodes remained unproven.

Axillary draining lymph nodes of breast cancer patients supplied the node samples. Each CDR3 protein is one row after TCRdb ran MiXCR on the multiplex PCR reads. The sample includes roughly 220,000 distinct CDR3 sequences, under 40% of them seen just once. This clonotype appeared a single time. The antigen is undetermined. The ends lost 1 base at V and 2 bases at J; junction bases unmatched: 7. The CDR3 sequence is 16 residues long. The germline gives CDR1 SEHNR, CDR2 FQNEAQ (reference sequence). The rearrangement uses TRBV7-9 and TRBJ2-5; 7 bases are shared with TRBD2. Sequencing input: axillary lymph node tissue. The clonotype was recovered from a female donor with breast cancer. Some clones in this sample may be carry-over from other donors' samples. The CDR3 protein is CASSLETGGIQETQYF. CDR3 nucleotide sequence: TGTGCCAGCAGCTTAGAAACCGGGGGGATTCAAGAGACCCAGTACTTC.